The subject of this entry is one TCR beta chain. Its antigen is as yet unknown. Each donor contributed about 100,000 T cells on average, unsorted. This table comes from immunoSEQ multiplex PCR, and its TCRdb copy is limited to in-frame clones, with some not included. The top ten hold roughly 6.2% of the sample, which has some 34,000 clones, about 97% seen once. The data were taken from a study of T cells in tuberculosis. Study-wide results and limits: Samples were chosen by availability of cryopreserved specimens. Shorter CDR3-alpha in active tuberculosis partly drove smaller distances.

Sequenced sample: PBMCs. The source is a donor between 10 and 29 years old with latent tuberculosis or without tuberculosis infection.

CDR3 loop: CARTPPLAGSSTDTQYF. As DNA, the CDR3 is TGTGCCAGGACGCCCCCATTGGCGGGTTCTAGCACAGATACGCAGTATTTT. V usage is TRBV5-3 and J usage is TRBJ2-3, with D possibly being TRBD2 (5 bases). TRBV5-3 is recorded as an ORF, its role being uncertain. V was clipped by 8 bases and J by 0 bases, with 22 bases between them. The CDR3 extends over 17 amino acids.